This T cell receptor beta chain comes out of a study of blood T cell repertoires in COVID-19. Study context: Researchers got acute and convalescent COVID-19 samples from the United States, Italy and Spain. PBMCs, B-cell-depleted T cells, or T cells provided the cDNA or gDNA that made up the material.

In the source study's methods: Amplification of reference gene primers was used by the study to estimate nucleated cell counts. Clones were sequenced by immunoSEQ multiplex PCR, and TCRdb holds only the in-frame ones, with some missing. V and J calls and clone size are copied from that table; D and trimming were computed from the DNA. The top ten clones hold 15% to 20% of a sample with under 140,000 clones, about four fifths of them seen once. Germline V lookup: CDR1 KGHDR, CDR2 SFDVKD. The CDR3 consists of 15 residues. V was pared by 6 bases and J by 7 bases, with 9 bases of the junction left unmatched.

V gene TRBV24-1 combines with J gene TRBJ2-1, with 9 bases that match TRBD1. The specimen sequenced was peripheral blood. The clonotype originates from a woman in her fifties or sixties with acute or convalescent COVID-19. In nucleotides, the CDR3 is TGTGCCACCAGTTACCAATCCGGGACAGGGAATGAGCAGTTCTTC. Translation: CATSYQSGTGNEQFF.